These T cell receptor beta chains were read from a single sample in a study of beta chain features in type 1 diabetes. TCRdb's table, derived via immunoSEQ multiplex PCR, lists solely in-frame clones and lacks some. The repertoire includes about 160,000 clones, around 8% of them detected once, and about 0.6% sits in the top ten. The sample taken for sequencing was central memory CD4+ T cells from blood. These TCRs come from a man younger than 35 in good health. Each CDR3 is given with its conserved first and last residue. A D gene is named only where the DNA matches it firmly. The size of a clone is reported for some rows only, either as once, few or many, or as a class for expanded clones.

d_gene	abundance	v_gene	j_gene	CDR3nt	CDR3aa
.	many	TRBV5-4	TRBJ1-2	TGTGCCAGCAGCTTAGACAGAAATGGCTACACCTTC	CASSLDRNGYTF
TRBD2	few	TRBV29-1	TRBJ2-1	TGCAGCGTTGGGGGGGGACTAGCGGGAGTCAATGAGCAGTTCTTC	CSVGGGLAGVNEQFF
TRBD1	.	TRBV5-4	TRBJ1-4	TGTGCCAGCAGCCTAAGGGACAGGGGGCATGAAAAACTGTTTTTT	CASSLRDRGHEKLFF
TRBD1	.	TRBV15	TRBJ2-2	TGTGCCACCAGCGCGGGACAGGGGTTCGGGGAGCTGTTTTTT	CATSAGQGFGELFF
TRBD1	.	TRBV11-2	TRBJ1-6	TGTGCCAGCAGCTTGGGACAGGGTAGGGGTAATTCACCCCTCCACTTT	CASSLGQGRGNSPLHF
.	.	TRBV5-5	TRBJ1-6	TGTGCCAGCAGCGCTGGAGGGAGCTCCTATAATTCACCCCTCCACTTT	CASSAGGSSYNSPLHF
TRBD1	few	TRBV29-1	TRBJ1-1	TGCAGCGTCGGACAGGGGCAAAGACCTCTATCCTTT	CSVGQGQRPLSF
.	.	TRBV6-5	TRBJ2-2	TGTGCCAGCTTACAATCGTTCCCCGGGGAGCTGTTTTTT	CASLQSFPGELFF
.	few	TRBV30	TRBJ1-1	TGTGCCTGGAGCGGTACCGCACTAAGGAACACTGAAGCTTTCTTT	CAWSGTALRNTEAFF
.	.	TRBV5-6	TRBJ2-7	TGTGCCAGCAGCTTGGGTAGATCACTATCCTACGAGCAGTACTTC	CASSLGRSLSYEQYF
.	.	TRBV4-2	TRBJ2-1	TGTGCCAGCAGCGGCCGGGGGGCATTCGCCTACAATGAGCAGTTCTTC	CASSGRGAFAYNEQFF
TRBD1	few	TRBV4-3	TRBJ1-2	TGCGCCAGCAGCCGGGGGACAGTCGGGAACTATGGCTACACCTTC	CASSRGTVGNYGYTF
TRBD2	few	TRBV29-1	TRBJ2-2	TGCAGCGTTACTGTAGCGGGAGGGCCTAACACCGGGGAGCTGTTTTTT	CSVTVAGGPNTGELFF
TRBD1	.	TRBV5-4	TRBJ1-6	TGTGCCAGCAGCTTAAGGACAGGCAGTGCCACCGATTCACCCCTCCACTTT	CASSLRTGSATDSPLHF
.	few	TRBV6-5	TRBJ1-1	TGTGCCAGCAGCGGCGAGGTCACTGAAGCTTTCTTT	CASSGEVTEAFF
.	many	TRBV30	TRBJ2-5	TGTGCCTGGAGAAGGCAGCGGACCCAGTACTTC	CAWRRQRTQYF
.	few	TRBV9	TRBJ1-1	TGTGCCAGCAGCGTATTACAGAACACTGAAGCTTTCTTT	CASSVLQNTEAFF
.	.	TRBV28	TRBJ1-5	TGTGCCAGTACGACCGGGACACGGAATCAGCCCCAGCATTTT	CASTTGTRNQPQHF
.	few	TRBV6-5	TRBJ2-2	TGTGCCAGCAGCAACAGGGATTCCGGGGAGCTGTTTTTT	CASSNRDSGELFF
.	.	TRBV18	TRBJ1-5	TGTGCCAGCGTTCCAAGGGAGGGCGGGCAGCCCCAGCATTTT	CASVPREGGQPQHF
TRBD1	.	TRBV6-6	TRBJ1-1	TGTGCCAGCATTAGGGACAGAGACTTCACTGAAGCTTTCTTT	CASIRDRDFTEAFF
TRBD2	.	TRBV30	TRBJ2-5	TGTGCCTGGTCCCTAGCGGGAGCGGAGACCCAGTACTTC	CAWSLAGAETQYF
.	few	TRBV7-2	TRBJ2-7	TGTGCCAGCAGCTACCCGATGGGGGGAACGGGCTACGAGCAGTACTTC	CASSYPMGGTGYEQYF
TRBD1	few	TRBV5-1	TRBJ1-3	TGCGCCAGCAGCTTGACAGGGGTCTCTGGAAACACCATATATTTT	CASSLTGVSGNTIYF
.	few	TRBV28	TRBJ1-2	TGTGCCAGCAGTATAGGAGGGTTTGGGGACTATGGCTACACCTTC	CASSIGGFGDYGYTF
TRBD1	few	TRBV6-5	TRBJ2-7	TGTGCCAGCAGAAAGACGGGACAGGGCTACGAGCAGTACTTC	CASRKTGQGYEQYF
TRBD1	.	TRBV5-6	TRBJ1-2	TGTGCCAGCAGCACAATGACAGGGGTGGGCTATGGCTACACCTTC	CASSTMTGVGYGYTF
TRBD1	.	TRBV27	TRBJ1-1	TGTGCCAGCAGTTTAAACAGGGGGACTGAAGCTTTCTTT	CASSLNRGTEAFF
.	few	TRBV18	TRBJ1-4	TGTGCCAGCTCACACAACGAGGAGTCGGGGGAAAAACTGTTTTTT	CASSHNEESGEKLFF
.	once	TRBV11-2	TRBJ2-5	TGTGCCAGCAGCTTAGGGACTAAAGAGACCCAGTACTTC	CASSLGTKETQYF
.	.	TRBV7-6	TRBJ1-5	TGTGCCAGCAACCGTCCCGGGAGTCGATGCAATCAGCCCCAGCATTTT	CASNRPGSRCNQPQHF